The sequence of this T cell receptor (beta chain) was determined in a study of blood T cell repertoires in COVID-19. Study-level information: The samples span acute and convalescent COVID-19 from the United States, Italy and Spain.

Germline V CDR1 and CDR2: SNHLY, FYNNEI. The CDR3 runs 15 residues. V was pared by 7 bases and J by 5 bases, with 12 bases of the junction left unmatched. The study drew participants aged roughly 18 to 89 years from about two dozen US areas. Allocation to cohorts depended on clinical history reported by the participants. Only in-frame clones appear in the TCRdb table, and some are missing; sequencing was by immunoSEQ multiplex PCR. This table has under 250,000 clones, about 80% appearing once. The clonotype originates from a woman aged 40-49 years who had been exposed to COVID-19. Source material: PBMCs or T cells enriched from blood (not recorded which). The chain couples TRBV2 to TRBJ2-5, with TRBD1 identical over 8 bases. CDR3 sequence: CASKPRTGPGETQYF. The CDR3, as DNA: TGTGCCAGCAAACCGCGGACAGGGCCGGGGGAGACCCAGTACTTC.